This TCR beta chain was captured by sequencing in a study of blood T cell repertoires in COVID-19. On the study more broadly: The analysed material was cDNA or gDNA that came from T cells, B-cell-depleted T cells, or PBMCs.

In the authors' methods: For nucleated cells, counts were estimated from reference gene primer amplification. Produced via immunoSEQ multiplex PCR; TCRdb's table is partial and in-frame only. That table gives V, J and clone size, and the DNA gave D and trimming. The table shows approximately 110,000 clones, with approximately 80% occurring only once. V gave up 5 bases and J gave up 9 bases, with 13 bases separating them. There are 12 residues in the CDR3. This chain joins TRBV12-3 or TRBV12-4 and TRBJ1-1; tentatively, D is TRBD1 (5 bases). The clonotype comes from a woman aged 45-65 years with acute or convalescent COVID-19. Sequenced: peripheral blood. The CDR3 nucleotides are TGTGCCAGCAGTCCAGGGATAGCCAAAGCTTTCTTT. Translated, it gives CASSPGIAKAFF.